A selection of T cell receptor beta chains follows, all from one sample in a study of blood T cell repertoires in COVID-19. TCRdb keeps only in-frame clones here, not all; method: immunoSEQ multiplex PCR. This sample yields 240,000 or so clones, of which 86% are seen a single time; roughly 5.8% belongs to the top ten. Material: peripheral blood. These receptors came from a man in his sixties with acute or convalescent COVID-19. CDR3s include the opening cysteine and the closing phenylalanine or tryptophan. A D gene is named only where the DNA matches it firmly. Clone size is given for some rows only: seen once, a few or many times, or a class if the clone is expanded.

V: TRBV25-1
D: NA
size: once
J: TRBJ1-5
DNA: TGTGCCAGCAGTGGGGCGGGGGCGCCGGGCAATCAGCCCCAGCATTTT
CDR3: CASSGAGAPGNQPQHF

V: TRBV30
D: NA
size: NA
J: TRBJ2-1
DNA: TGTGCCTGGAGTCTCGGAGCCCGACACAATGAGCAGTTCTTC
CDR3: CAWSLGARHNEQFF

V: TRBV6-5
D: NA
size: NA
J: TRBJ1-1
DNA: TGTGCCAGCAGTTCAACCGGCACTGAAGCTTTCTTT
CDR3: CASSSTGTEAFF

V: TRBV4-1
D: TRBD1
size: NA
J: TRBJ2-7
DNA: TGCGCCAGCAGCCAAGACTCCGGGACAGGGGCCTACGAGCAGTACTTC
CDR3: CASSQDSGTGAYEQYF

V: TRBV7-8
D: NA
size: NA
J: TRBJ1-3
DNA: TGTGCCAGCAGCCACCCCTCAGGGACTGGAAACACCATATATTTT
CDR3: CASSHPSGTGNTIYF

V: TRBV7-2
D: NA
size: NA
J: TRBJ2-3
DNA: TGTGCCAGCAGCCAAGAGAGGGCCCAAGATACGCAGTATTTT
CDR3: CASSQERAQDTQYF

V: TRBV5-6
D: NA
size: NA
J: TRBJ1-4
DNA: TGTGCCAGCAGCTTGCAAAGGAGGGCCCTGGGACTGTTTTTT
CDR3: CASSLQRRALGLFF

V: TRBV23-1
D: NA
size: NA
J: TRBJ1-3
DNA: TGCGCCAGCAGTCAATCGGAGGGAAACACCATATATTTT
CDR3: CASSQSEGNTIYF

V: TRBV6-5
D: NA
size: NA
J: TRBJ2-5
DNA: TGTGCCAGCAGTTACAGAGGGAGAGAGACCCAGTACTTC
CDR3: CASSYRGRETQYF

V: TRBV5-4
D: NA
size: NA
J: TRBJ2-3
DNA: TGTGCCAGCAGCTCCCCTTTCGGAGGACCCTTCAGCACAGATACGCAGTATTTT
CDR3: CASSSPFGGPFSTDTQYF

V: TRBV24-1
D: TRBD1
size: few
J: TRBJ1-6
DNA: TGTGCCACCAGTGACGCAGGGGGTTATAATTCACCCCTCCACTTT
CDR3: CATSDAGGYNSPLHF

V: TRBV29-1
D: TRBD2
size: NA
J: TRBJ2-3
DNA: TGCAGCGTCGTTTACACTAGCGGGAGCGGCACAGATACGCAGTATTTT
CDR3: CSVVYTSGSGTDTQYF

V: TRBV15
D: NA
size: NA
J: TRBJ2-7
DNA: TGTGCCACCTCCCGGGACTTAAGCTACGAGCAGTACTTC
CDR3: CATSRDLSYEQYF

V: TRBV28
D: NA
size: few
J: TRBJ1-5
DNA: TGTGCCAGCAGTTCAAGCCAGGGGCTGCATTTT
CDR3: CASSSSQGLHF

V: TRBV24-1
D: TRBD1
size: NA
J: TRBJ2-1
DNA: TGTGCCACGTCGTCCCGGGACAGGGCCATCGATGAGCAGTTCTTC
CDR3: CATSSRDRAIDEQFF

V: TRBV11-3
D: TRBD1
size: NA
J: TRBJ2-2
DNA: TGTGCCAGCAGCCCGCGCCAAGGGGGCAACACCGGGGAGCTGTTTTTT
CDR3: CASSPRQGGNTGELFF

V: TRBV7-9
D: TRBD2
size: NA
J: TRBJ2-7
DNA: TGTGCCAGCAGCCTCTCCCTAGCGGGAAGTCTCGAGCAGTACTTC
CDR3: CASSLSLAGSLEQYF

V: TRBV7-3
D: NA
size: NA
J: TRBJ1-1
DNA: TGTGCCAGCAGCCCCCCTGGGCATACTGAAGCTTTCTTT
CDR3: CASSPPGHTEAFF

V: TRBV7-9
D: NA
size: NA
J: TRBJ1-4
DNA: TGTGCCAGCAGCCAGGACATATCTAATGAAAAACTGTTTTTT
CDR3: CASSQDISNEKLFF

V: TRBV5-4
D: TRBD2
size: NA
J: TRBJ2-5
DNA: TGTGCCAGCAGCTCTCTCCGAGGGCAGCGGGAGAAGGGATTGGAGACCCAGTACTTC
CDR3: CASSSLRGQREKGLETQYF

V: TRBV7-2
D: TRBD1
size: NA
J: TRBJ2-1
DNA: TGTGCCAGCAGCCGCAGGAGGGGACAGGGGGGCAATGAGCAGTTCTTC
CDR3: CASSRRRGQGGNEQFF

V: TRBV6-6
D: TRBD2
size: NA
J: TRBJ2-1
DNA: TGTGCCAGCAGTCGACAACCACTAGCGGGAGAAGGGGGTGGAGAGCAGTTCTTC
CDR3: CASSRQPLAGEGGGEQFF

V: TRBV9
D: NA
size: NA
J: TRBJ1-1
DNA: TGTGCCAGCAGCTCCGAGCGGAACACTGAAGCTTTCTTT
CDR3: CASSSERNTEAFF

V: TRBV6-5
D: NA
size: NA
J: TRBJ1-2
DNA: TGTGCCAGCAGCCCCGGGGGGATGGGAGGCTACACCTTC
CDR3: CASSPGGMGGYTF

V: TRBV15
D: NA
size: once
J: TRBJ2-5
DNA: TGTGCCACCAGCAGAGATATGGGCCGCCAAGAGACCCAGTACTTC
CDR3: CATSRDMGRQETQYF

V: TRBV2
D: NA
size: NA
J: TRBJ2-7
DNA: TGTGCCAGCAGCACGAGCCCTGATAGATACTTC
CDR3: CASSTSPDRYF

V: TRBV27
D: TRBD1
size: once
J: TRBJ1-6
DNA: TGTGCCAGCAGTTGGGGACAGGGGAGCAATTCACCCCTCCACTTT
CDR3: CASSWGQGSNSPLHF

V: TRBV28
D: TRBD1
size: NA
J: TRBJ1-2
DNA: TGTGCCAGCACTGCCACCGGGACAGTTTATGGCTACACCTTC
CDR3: CASTATGTVYGYTF

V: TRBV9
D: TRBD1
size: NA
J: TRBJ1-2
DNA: TGTGCCAGCAGCCCCTCAGGGGGACGCATAAACTATGGCTACACCTTC
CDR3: CASSPSGGRINYGYTF

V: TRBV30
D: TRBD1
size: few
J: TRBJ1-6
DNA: TGTGCCTGGAGTAGACAGGGGAGGGCGAATTCACCCCTCCACTTT
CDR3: CAWSRQGRANSPLHF

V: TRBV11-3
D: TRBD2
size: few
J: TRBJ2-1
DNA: TGTGCCAGCAGCTTAGGAACTAGCGGAGTCTACAATGAGCAGTTCTTC
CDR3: CASSLGTSGVYNEQFF

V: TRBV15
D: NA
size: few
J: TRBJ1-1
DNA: TGTGCCACCAGCAGAGATTGGGTTGGAGCGGTTAACACTGAAGCTTTCTTT
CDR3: CATSRDWVGAVNTEAFF

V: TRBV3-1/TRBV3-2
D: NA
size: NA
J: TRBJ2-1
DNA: TGTGCCAGCAGCCGGTTTAGTGGGGCGCTTATGAATGAGCAGTTCTTC
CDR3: CASSRFSGALMNEQFF

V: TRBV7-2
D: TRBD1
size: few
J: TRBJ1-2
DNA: TGTGCCAGCAGCCCGGGACAGTTCTTTTCTAACTATGGCTACACCTTC
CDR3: CASSPGQFFSNYGYTF

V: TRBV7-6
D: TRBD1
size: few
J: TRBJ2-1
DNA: TGTGCCAGCAGCCAGGACAGGGGTCAAGGCAATGAGCAGTTCTTC
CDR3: CASSQDRGQGNEQFF

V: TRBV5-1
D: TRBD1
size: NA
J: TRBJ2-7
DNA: TGCGCCAGCAGCAGGGACAGGGGTGAGCAGTACTTC
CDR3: CASSRDRGEQYF

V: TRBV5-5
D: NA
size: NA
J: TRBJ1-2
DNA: TGTGCCAGCAGCTTGGCACAGCCCTTAGCTAACTATGGCTACACCTTC
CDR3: CASSLAQPLANYGYTF

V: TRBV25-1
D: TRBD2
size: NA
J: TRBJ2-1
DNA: TGTGCCAGCAGGGGGCGCCTAGCGGGAGTCAATGAGCAGTTCTTC
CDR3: CASRGRLAGVNEQFF

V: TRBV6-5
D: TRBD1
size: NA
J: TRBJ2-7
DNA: TGTGCCAGCAGCCGGGACAGAAACTACGAGCAGTACTTC
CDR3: CASSRDRNYEQYF

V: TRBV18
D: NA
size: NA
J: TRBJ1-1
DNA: TGTGCCAGCTCCGCGGGGACGGCTATGAACACTGAAGCTTTCTTT
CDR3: CASSAGTAMNTEAFF

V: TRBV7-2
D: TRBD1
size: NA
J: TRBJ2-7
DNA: TGTGCCAGCAGCAAGGACAGGGGGCTGTACGAGCAGTACTTC
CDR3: CASSKDRGLYEQYF

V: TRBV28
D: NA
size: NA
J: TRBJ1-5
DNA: TGTGCCAGCAGTTCGGAGGTGGGGGCCCTAGAGCAGCCCCAGCATTTT
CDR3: CASSSEVGALEQPQHF

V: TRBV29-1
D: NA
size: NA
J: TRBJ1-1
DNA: TGCAGCGCGGCCAGTAACACTGAAGCTTTCTTT
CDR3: CSAASNTEAFF

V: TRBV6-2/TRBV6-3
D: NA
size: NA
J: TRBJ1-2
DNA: TGTGCCAGCAGTTCCGACAGGAACTATGGCTACACCTTC
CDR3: CASSSDRNYGYTF

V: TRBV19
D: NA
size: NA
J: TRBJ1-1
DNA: TGTGCCAGTAGGTTCAGTGGTGTCCCGAACACTGAAGCTTTCTTT
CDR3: CASRFSGVPNTEAFF

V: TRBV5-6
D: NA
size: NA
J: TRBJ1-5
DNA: TGTGCCAGCAGCTTGAGGGGGAGCGGCGCTCAGCCCCAGCATTTT
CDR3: CASSLRGSGAQPQHF

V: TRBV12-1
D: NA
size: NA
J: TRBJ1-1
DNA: TGTGCCAGCAGCTTTTACAGGTTCATGAACACTGAAGCTTTCTTT
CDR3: CASSFYRFMNTEAFF

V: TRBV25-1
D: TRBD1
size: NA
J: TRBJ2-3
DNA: TGTGCCAGCAGTATGACAGGGGTGAGCACAGATACGCAGTATTTT
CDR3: CASSMTGVSTDTQYF

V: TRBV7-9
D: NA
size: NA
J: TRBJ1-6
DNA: TGTGCCAGCAGCTTAGGTTTGAGCTCACCCCTCCACTTT
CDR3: CASSLGLSSPLHF

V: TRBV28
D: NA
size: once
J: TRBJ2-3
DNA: TGTGCCAGCATCGGGCTGCGCGGGAGCACAGATACGCAGTATTTT
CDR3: CASIGLRGSTDTQYF

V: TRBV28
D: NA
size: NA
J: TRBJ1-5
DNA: TGTGCCAGCAGTTTATGGGCCGTGAGCAATCAGCCCCAGCATTTT
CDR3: CASSLWAVSNQPQHF

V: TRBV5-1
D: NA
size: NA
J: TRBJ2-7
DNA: TGCGCCAGCAGGCAGGGGAGTGTGTACGAGCAGTACTTC
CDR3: CASRQGSVYEQYF

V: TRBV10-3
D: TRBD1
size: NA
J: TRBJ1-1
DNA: TGTGCCATCAGTTGGGGGACAGGGGAGAACACTGAAGCTTTCTTT
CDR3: CAISWGTGENTEAFF

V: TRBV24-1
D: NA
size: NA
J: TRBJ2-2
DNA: TGTGCCACCAGTACCCTCGGGCAGGGATTCACCGGGGAGCTGTTTTTT
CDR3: CATSTLGQGFTGELFF

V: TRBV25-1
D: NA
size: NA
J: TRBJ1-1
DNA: TGTGCCAGCAGTGGAACCCGGGGCACTGAAGCTTTCTTT
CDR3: CASSGTRGTEAFF

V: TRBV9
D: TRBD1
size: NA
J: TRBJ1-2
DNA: TGTGCCAGCAGCGCCAGGACAGGGGGTAGTCTCTATGGCTACACCTTC
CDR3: CASSARTGGSLYGYTF

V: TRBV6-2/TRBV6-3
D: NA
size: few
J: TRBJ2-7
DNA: TGTGCCAGCAGTTCGGGTCGTTACGAGCAGTACTTC
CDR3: CASSSGRYEQYF

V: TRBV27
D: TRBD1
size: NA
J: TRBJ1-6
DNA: TGTGCCAGCTCTCCCGGCGGCAGGGGGAATTCACCCCTCCACTTT
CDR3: CASSPGGRGNSPLHF

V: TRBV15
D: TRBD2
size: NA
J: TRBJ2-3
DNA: TGTGCCACCAGTAAGACTGCTAGCGGGAGCCCAGATACGCAGTATTTT
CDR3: CATSKTASGSPDTQYF

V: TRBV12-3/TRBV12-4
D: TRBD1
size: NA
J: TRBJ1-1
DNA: TGTGCCAGCAGTCAGACAGGGGAGACTGAAGCTTTCTTT
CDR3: CASSQTGETEAFF